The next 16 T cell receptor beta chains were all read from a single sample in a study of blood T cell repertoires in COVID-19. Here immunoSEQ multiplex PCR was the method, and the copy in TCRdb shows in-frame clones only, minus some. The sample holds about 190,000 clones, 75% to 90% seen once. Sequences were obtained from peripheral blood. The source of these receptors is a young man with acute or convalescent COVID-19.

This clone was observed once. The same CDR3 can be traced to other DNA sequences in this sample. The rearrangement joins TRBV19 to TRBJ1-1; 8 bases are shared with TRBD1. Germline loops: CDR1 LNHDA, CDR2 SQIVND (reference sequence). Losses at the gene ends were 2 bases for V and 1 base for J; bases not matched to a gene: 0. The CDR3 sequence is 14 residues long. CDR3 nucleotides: TGTGCCAGTAGTATACAGGGGGCGAACACTGAAGCTTTCTTT. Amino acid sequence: CASSIQGANTEAFF. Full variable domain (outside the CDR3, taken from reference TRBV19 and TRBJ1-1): DGGITQSPKYLFRKEGQNVTLSCEQNLNHDAMYWYRQDPGQGLRLIYYSQIVNDFQKGDIAEGYSVSREKKESFPLTVTSAQKNPTAFYLCASSIQGANTEAFFGQGTRLTVV.

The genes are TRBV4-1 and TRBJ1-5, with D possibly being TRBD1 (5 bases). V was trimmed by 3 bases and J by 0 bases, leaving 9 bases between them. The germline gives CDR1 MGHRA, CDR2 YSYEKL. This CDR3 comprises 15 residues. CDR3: CASSQQGYSNQPQHF. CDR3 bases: TGCGCCAGCAGCCAGCAGGGTTATAGCAATCAGCCCCAGCATTTT.

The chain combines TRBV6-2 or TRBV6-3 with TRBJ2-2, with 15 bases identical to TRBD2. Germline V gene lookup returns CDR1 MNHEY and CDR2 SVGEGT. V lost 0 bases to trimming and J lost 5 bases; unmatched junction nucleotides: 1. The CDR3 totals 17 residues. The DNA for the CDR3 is TGTGCCAGCAGTTACTCCGGACTAGCGGGGGGGACCGGGGAGCTGTTTTTT. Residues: CASSYSGLAGGTGELFF.

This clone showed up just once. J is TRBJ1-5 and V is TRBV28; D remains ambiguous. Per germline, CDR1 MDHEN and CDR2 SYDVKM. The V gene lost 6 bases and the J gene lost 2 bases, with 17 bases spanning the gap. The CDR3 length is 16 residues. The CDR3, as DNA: TGTGCCAGCAGCCTCCAGAGCCCGGGAGGCAATCAGCCCCAGCATTTT. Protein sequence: CASSLQSPGGNQPQHF. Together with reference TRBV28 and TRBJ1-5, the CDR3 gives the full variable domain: DVKVTQSSRYLVKRTGEKVFLECVQDMDHENMFWYRQDPGLGLRLIYFSYDVKMKEKGDIPEGYSVSREKKERFSLILESASTNQTSMYLCASSLQSPGGNQPQHFGDGTRLSIL.

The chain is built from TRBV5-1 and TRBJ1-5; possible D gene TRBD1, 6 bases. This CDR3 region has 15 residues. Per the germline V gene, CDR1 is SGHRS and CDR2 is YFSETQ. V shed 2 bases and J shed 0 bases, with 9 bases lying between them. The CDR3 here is CASSFGTHSNQPQHF. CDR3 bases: TGCGCCAGCAGCTTCGGGACACATAGCAATCAGCCCCAGCATTTT. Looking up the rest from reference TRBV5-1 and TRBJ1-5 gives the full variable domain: KAGVTQTPRYLIKTRGQQVTLSCSPISGHRSVSWYQQTPGQGLQFLFEYFSETQRNKGNFPGRFSGRQFSNSRSEMNVSTLELGDSALYLCASSFGTHSNQPQHFGDGTRLSIL.

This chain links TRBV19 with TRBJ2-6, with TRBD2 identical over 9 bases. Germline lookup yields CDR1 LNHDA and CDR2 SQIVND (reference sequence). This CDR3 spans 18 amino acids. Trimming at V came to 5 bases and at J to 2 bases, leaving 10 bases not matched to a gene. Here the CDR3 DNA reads TGTGCCAGTAGTTTCACGGCGACTAGCGGAGCTGGGGCCAACGTCCTGACTTTC. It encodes CASSFTATSGAGANVLTF.

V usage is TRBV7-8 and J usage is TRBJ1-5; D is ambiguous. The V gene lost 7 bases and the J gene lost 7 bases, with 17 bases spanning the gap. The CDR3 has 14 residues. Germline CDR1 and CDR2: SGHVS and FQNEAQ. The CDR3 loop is CASTLIDSGQPQHF. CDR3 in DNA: TGTGCCAGCACCCTTATAGATTCAGGACAGCCCCAGCATTTT.

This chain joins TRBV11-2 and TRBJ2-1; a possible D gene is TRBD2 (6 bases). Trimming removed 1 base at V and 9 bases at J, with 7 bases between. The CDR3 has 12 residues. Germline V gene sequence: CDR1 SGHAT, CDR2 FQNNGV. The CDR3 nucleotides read TGTGCCAGCAGCTTAGGGCGGGGTGAGCAGTTCTTC. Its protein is CASSLGRGEQFF. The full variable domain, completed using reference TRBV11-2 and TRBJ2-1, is EAGVAQSPRYKIIEKRQSVAFWCNPISGHATLYWYQQILGQGPKLLIQFQNNGVVDDSQLPKDRFSAERLKGVDSTLKIQPAKLEDSAVYLCASSLGRGEQFFGPGTRLTVL.

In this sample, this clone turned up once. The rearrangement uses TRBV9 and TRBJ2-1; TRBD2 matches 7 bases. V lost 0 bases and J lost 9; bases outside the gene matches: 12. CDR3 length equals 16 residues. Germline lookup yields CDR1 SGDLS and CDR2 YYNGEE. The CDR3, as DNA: TGTGCCAGCAGCGTAGGGGGAGGACTAGGCTTGAGTGAGCAGTTCTTC. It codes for CASSVGGGLGLSEQFF.

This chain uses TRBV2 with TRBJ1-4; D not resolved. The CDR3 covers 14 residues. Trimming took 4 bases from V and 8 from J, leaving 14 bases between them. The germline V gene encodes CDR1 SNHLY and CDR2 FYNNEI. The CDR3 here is CASSVRLVREKLFF. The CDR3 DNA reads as TGTGCCAGCAGTGTTAGACTGGTGCGGGAAAAACTGTTTTTT.

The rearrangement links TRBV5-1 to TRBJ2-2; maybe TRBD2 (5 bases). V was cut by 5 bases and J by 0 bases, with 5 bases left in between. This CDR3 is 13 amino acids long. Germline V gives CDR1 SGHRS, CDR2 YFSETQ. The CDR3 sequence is CASRAANTGELFF. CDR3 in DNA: TGCGCCAGCAGAGCGGCGAACACCGGGGAGCTGTTTTTT. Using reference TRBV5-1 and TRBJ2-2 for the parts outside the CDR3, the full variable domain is KAGVTQTPRYLIKTRGQQVTLSCSPISGHRSVSWYQQTPGQGLQFLFEYFSETQRNKGNFPGRFSGRQFSNSRSEMNVSTLELGDSALYLCASRAANTGELFFGEGSRLTVL.

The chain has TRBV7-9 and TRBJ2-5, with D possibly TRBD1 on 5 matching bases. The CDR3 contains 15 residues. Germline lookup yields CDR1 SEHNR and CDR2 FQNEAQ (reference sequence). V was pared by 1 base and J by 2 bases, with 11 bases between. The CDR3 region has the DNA TGTGCCAGCAGCTTAGGATCAGGGCATCAAGAGACCCAGTACTTC. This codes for CASSLGSGHQETQYF.

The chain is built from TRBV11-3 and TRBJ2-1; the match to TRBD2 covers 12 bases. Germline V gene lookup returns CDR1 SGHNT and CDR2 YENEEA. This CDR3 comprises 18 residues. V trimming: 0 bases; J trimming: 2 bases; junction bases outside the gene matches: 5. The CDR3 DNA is TGTGCCAGCAGCTTAGATCCTAGCGGGAGGGGAACCTACAATGAGCAGTTCTTC. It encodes CASSLDPSGRGTYNEQFF.

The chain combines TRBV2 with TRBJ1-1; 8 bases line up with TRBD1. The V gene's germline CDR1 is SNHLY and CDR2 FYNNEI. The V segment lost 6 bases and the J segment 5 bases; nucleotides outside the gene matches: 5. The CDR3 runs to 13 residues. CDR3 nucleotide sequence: TGTGCCAGCAGCTACAGGGGGGGGACTGAAGCTTTCTTT. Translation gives CASSYRGGTEAFF.

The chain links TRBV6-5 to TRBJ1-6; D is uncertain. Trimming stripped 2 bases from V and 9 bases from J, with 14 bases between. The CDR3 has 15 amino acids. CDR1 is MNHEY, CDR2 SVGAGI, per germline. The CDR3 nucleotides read TGTGCCAGCAGTTACGACTCGACCCCGGGTTCACCCCTCCACTTT. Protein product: CASSYDSTPGSPLHF.

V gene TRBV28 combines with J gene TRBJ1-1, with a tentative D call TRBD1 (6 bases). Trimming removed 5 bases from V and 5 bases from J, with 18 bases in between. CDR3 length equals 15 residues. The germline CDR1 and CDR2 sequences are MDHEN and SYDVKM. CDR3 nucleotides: TGTGCCAGCAGTGTGGGGGGGGCGAAGCTGACTGAAGCTTTCTTT. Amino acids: CASSVGGAKLTEAFF.